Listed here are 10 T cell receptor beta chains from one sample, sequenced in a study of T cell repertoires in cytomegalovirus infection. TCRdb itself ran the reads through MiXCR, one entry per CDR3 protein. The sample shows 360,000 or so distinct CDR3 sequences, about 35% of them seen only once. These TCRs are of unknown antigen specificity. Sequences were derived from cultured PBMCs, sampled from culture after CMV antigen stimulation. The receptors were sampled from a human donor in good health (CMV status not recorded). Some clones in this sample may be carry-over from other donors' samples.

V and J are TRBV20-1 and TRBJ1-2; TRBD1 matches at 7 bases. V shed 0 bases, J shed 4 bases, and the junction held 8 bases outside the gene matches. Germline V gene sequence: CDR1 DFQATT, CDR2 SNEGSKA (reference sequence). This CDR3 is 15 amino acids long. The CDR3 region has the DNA TGCAGTGCTAGAGATTTAAGCCAGGGGGTCTATGGCTACACCTTC. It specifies CSARDLSQGVYGYTF.

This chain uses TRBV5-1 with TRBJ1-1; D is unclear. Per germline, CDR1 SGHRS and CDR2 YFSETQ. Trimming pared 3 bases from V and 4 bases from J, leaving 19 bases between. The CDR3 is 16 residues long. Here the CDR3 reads CASSYETPRRGTEAFF. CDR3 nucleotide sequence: TGCGCCAGCAGCTATGAAACGCCACGACGCGGCACTGAAGCTTTCTTT. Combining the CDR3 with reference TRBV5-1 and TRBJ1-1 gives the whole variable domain KAGVTQTPRYLIKTRGQQVTLSCSPISGHRSVSWYQQTPGQGLQFLFEYFSETQRNKGNFPGRFSGRQFSNSRSEMNVSTLELGDSALYLCASSYETPRRGTEAFFGQGTRLTVV.

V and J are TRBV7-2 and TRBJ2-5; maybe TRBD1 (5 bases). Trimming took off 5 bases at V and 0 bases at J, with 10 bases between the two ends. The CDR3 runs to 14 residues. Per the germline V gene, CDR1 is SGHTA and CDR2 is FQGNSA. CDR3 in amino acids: CASSLDNHQETQYF. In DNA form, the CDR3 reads TGTGCCAGCAGCCTGGACAACCACCAAGAGACCCAGTACTTC.

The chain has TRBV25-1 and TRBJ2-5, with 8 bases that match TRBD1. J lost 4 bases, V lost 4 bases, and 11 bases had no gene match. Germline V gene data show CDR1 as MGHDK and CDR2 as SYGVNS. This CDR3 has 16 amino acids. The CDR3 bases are TGTGCCAGCAGTGCAGGACAGGGCCTACCTCGAGAGACCCAGTACTTC. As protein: CASSAGQGLPRETQYF.

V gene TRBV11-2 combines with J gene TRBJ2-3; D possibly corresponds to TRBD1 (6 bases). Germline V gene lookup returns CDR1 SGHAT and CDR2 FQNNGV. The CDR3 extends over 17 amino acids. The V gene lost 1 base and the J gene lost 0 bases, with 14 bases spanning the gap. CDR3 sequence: CASSLGSGQKSTDTQYF. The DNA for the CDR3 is TGTGCCAGCAGCTTAGGATCGGGACAAAAGAGCACAGATACGCAGTATTTT.

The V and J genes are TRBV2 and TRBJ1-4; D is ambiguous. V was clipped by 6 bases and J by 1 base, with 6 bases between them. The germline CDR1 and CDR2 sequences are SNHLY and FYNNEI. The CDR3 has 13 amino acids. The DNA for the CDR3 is TGTGCCAGCAGCCTAAGAACTAATGAAAAACTGTTTTTT. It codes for CASSLRTNEKLFF. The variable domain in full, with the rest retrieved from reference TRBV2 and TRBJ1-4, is EPEVTQTPSHQVTQMGQEVILRCVPISNHLYFYWYRQILGQKVEFLVSFYNNEISEKSEIFDDQFSVERPDGSNFTLKIRSTKLEDSAMYFCASSLRTNEKLFFGSGTQLSVL.

The CDR3 coding sequence is TGCAGTGCCGTCCCGGGACAGGGCCACTATGGCTACACCTTC. This translates into CSAVPGQGHYGYTF. V is TRBV20-1 and J is TRBJ1-2; the match to TRBD1 covers 9 bases. Germline trimming cut 6 bases from V and 3 bases from J; bases unmatched to any gene: 8. The CDR3 is made up of 14 amino acids. CDR1 is DFQATT, CDR2 SNEGSKA, per germline (reference sequence).

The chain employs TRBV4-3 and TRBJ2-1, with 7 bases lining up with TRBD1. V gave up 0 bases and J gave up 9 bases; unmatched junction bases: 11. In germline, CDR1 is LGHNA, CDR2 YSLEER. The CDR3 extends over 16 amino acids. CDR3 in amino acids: CASSQDGLGGQGEQFF. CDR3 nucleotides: TGCGCCAGCAGCCAAGACGGGCTAGGGGGCCAGGGTGAGCAGTTCTTC.

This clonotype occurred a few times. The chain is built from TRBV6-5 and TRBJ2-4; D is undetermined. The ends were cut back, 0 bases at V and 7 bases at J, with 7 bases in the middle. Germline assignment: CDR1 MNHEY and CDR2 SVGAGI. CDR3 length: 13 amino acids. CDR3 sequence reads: CASSYSLENIQYF. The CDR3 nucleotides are TGTGCCAGCAGTTACTCTCTAGAGAACATTCAGTACTTC.

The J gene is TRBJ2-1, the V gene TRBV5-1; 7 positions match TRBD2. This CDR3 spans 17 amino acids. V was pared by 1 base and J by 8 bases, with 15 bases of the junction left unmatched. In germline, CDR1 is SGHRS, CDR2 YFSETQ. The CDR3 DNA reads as TGCGCCAGCAGCTTGATTTTCGGGCGGGAGAGTTTACATGAGCAGTTCTTC. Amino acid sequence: CASSLIFGRESLHEQFF.